The clone carrying this TCR beta chain was recorded a few times. The V gene's germline CDR1 is MGHRA and CDR2 YSYEKL. The CDR3 runs 14 residues. Trimming took 1 base from V and 5 from J, leaving 11 bases between them. Some clones are missing from TCRdb's copy, which holds only in-frame ones; the method was immunoSEQ multiplex PCR. The sample shows around 100,000 clones, around 80% of them seen only once. This record comes from a study of PD-1 blockade in mismatch repair-deficient tumors. The wider study: Patients had approximately 13 mismatch repair-deficient cancer types and were previously treated and progressing.

A few pembrolizumab responders had their TCRs sequenced. The receptor was isolated from an adult with mismatch repair-deficient cancer. This chain joins TRBV4-1 and TRBJ1-1, with a weak D call TRBD1 (5 bases). The specimen comprised peripheral blood, sampled about 60 weeks after starting pembrolizumab. This CDR3 reads CASSQVGELTEAFF. DNA of the CDR3: TGCGCCAGCAGCCAAGTGGGGGAATTGACTGAAGCTTTCTTT.